The following is a T cell receptor beta chain sequence with its context. Sequenced by immunoSEQ multiplex PCR; TCRdb stores in-frame clones only, minus some. The data hold approximately 400,000 clones, with approximately 90% observed a single time. This entry comes from a study of blood T cell repertoires in COVID-19. The specimen sequenced was PBMCs or T cells enriched from blood (not recorded which). The sequence derives from a woman between 40 and 50 years old who had been exposed to COVID-19.

CDR3 protein: CASSLVRGASYNEQFF. DNA for the CDR3: TGTGCCAGCAGCTTAGTCCGGGGGGCCTCCTACAATGAGCAGTTCTTC. The chain couples TRBV11-3 to TRBJ2-1; possibly TRBD2 for D (7 bases). The CDR3 contains 16 residues. The germline V gene encodes CDR1 SGHNT and CDR2 YENEEA. V gave up 1 base and J gave up 0 bases, with 10 bases separating them.